Each of the 5 T cell receptor beta chains below was sequenced from the same sample in a study of cytomegalovirus exposure and HLA in healthy donors. Sequenced by immunoSEQ multiplex PCR; TCRdb stores in-frame clones only, minus some. The sample yields roughly 330,000 clones, around 90% seen once. Sequencing was performed on PBMCs. The receptors originated from a woman aged 25-40 years in good health and CMV-seropositive.

This chain uses TRBV30 with TRBJ1-2; D remains ambiguous. V lost 1 base and J lost 0, with 18 bases in between. The CDR3 is 17 amino acids. CDR1 and CDR2 from the germline V gene are GTSNPN and SVGIG (reference sequence). The CDR3 nucleotides read TGTGCCTGGAGTGGAACGATTCTTGGGCGAGCTAACTATGGCTACACCTTC. This translates into CAWSGTILGRANYGYTF.

The chain employs TRBV7-9 and TRBJ1-4; TRBD1 aligns across 11 bases. The CDR3 covers 18 residues. The V gene end was trimmed by 5 bases and the J gene end by 0 bases; junction bases not matched to a gene: 8. Germline CDR1 SEHNR, CDR2 FQNEAQ (reference sequence). CDR3 residues: CASSKGQGALATNEKLFF. Written as DNA, the CDR3 is TGTGCCAGCAGCAAAGGACAGGGGGCTCTGGCAACTAATGAAAAACTGTTTTTT.

The V and J genes are TRBV5-1 and TRBJ2-7, with TRBD2 identical over 13 bases. CDR1 is SGHRS, CDR2 YFSETQ, per germline. Trimming removed 5 bases from V and 3 bases from J; junction bases left unmatched: 8. The CDR3 spans 16 residues. The CDR3 is CASRYGLAGVRYEQYF. The CDR3, as DNA: TGCGCCAGCAGGTACGGACTAGCGGGAGTTCGCTACGAGCAGTACTTC. The full variable domain, with the rest looked up from reference TRBV5-1 and TRBJ2-7, is KAGVTQTPRYLIKTRGQQVTLSCSPISGHRSVSWYQQTPGQGLQFLFEYFSETQRNKGNFPGRFSGRQFSNSRSEMNVSTLELGDSALYLCASRYGLAGVRYEQYFGPGTRLTVT.

This chain links TRBV9 with TRBJ2-7, with a tentative D call TRBD1 (6 bases). The V end lost 0 bases, the J end lost 6 bases, and 13 bases lay between the germline ends. The CDR3 sequence is 14 residues long. Germline CDR1 reads SGDLS; CDR2 reads YYNGEE. The CDR3 here is CASSVGTDGSEQYF. DNA of the CDR3: TGTGCCAGCAGCGTAGGGACAGATGGTAGCGAGCAGTACTTC.

The chain carries TRBV30 and TRBJ1-4; D might be TRBD1 (5 bases). Germline lookup yields CDR1 GTSNPN and CDR2 SVGIG (reference sequence). V was clipped by 2 bases and J by 8 bases, with 12 bases between them. The CDR3 has 13 amino acids. The CDR3 bases are TGTGCCTGGAGTTCGGGGGTCGAAGAAAAACTGTTTTTT. Protein product: CAWSSGVEEKLFF.